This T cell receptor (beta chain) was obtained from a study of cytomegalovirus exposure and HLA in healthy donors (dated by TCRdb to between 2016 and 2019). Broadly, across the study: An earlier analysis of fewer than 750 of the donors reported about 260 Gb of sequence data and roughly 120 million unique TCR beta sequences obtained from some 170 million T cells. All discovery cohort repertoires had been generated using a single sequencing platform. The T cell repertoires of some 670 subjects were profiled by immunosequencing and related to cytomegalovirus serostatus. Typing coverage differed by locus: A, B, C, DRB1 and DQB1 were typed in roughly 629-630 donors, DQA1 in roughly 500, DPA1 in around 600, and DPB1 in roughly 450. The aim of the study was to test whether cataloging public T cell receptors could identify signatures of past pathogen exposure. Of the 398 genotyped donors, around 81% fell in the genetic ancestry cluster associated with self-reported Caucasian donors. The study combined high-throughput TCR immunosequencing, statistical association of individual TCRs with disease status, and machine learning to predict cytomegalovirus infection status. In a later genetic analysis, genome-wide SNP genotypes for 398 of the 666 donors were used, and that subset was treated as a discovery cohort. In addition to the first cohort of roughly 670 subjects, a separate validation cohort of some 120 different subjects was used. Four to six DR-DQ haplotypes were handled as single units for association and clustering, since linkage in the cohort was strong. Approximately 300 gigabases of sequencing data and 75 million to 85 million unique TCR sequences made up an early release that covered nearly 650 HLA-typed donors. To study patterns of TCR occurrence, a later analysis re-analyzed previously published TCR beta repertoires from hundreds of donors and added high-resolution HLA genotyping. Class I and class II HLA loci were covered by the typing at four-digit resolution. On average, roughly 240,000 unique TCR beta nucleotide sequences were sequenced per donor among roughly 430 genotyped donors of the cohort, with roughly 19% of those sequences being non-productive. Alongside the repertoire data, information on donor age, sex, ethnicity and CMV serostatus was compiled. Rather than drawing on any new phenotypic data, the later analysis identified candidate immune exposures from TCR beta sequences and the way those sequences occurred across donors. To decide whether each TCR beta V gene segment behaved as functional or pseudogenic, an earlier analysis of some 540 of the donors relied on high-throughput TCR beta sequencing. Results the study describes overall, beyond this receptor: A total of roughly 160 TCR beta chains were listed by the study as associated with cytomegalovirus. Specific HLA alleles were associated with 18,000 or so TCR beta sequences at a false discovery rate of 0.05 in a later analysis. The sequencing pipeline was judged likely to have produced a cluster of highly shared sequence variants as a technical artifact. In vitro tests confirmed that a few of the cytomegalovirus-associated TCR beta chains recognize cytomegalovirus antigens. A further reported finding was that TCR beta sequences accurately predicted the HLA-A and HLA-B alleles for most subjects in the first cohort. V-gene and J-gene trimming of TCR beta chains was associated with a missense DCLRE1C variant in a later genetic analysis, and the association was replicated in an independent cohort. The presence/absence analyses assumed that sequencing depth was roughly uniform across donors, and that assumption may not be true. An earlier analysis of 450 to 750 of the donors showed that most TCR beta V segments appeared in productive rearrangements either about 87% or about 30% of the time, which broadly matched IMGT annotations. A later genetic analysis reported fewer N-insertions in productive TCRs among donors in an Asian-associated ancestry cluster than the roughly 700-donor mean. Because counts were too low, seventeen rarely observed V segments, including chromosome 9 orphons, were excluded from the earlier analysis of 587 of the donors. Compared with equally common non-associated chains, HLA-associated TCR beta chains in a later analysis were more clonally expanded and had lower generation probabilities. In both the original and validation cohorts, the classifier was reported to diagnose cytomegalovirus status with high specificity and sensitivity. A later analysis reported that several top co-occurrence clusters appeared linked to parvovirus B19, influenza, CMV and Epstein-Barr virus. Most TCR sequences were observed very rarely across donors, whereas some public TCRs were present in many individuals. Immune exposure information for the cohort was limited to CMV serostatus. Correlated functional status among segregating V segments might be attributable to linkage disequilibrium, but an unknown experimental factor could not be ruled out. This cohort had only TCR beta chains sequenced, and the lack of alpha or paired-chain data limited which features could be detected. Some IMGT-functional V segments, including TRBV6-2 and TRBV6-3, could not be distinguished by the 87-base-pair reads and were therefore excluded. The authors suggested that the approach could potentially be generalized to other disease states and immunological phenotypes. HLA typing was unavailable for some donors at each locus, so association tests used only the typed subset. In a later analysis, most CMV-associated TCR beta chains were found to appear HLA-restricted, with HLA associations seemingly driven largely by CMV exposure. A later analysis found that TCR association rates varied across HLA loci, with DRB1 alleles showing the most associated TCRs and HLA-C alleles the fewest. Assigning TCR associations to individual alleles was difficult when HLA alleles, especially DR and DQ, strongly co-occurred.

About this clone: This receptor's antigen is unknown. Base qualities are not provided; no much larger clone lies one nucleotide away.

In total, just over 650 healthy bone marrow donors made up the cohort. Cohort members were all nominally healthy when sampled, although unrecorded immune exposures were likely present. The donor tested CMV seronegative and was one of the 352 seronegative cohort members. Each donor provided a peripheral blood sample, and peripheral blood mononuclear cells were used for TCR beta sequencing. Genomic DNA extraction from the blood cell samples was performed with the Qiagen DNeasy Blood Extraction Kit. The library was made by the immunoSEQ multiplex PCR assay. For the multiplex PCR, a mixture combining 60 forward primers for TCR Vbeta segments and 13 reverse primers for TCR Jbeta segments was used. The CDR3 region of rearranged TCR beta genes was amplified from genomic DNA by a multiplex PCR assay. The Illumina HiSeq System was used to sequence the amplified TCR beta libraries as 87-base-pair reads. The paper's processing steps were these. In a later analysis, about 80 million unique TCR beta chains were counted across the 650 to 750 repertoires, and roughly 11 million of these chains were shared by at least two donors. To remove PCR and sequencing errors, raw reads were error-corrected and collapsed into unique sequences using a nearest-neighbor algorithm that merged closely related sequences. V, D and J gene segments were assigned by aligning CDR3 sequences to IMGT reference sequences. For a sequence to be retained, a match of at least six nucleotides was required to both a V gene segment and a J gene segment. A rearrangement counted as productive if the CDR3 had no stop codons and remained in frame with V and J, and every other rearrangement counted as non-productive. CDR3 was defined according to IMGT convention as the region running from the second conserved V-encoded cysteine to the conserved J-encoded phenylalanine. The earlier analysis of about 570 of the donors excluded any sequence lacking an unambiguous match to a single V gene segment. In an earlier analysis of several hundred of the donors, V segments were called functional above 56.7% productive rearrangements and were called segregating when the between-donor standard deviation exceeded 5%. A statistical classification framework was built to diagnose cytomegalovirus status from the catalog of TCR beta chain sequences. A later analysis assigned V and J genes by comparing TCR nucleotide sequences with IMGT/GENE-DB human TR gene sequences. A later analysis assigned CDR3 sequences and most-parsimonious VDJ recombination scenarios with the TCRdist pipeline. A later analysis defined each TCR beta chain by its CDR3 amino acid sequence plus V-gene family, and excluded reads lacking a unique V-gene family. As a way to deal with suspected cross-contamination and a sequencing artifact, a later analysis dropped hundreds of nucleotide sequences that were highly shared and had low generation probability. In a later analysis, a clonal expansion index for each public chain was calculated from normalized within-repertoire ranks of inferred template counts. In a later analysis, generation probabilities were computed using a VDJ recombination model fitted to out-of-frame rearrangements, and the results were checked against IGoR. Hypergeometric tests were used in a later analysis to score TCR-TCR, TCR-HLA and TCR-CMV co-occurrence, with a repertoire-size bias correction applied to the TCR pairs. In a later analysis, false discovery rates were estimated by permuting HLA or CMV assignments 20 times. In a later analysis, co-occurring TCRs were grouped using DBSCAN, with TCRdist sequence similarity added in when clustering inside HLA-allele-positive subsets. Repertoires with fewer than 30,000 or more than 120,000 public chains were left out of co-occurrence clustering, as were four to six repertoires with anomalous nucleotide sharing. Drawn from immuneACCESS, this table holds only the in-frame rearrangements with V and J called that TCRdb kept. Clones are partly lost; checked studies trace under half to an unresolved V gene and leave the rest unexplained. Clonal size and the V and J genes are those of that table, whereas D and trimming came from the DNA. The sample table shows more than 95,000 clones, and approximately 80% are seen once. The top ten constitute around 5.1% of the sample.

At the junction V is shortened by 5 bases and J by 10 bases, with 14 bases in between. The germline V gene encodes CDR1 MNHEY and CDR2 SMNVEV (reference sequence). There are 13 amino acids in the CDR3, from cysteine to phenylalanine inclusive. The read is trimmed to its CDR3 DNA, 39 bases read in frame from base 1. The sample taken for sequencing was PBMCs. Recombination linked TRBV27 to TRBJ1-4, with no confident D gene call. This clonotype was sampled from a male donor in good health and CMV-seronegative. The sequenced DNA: TGTGCCAGCAGTATCTTTGGTTCGGGAAAACTGTTTTTT. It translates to CASSIFGSGKLFF.